The entry below gives a single T cell receptor (beta chain) sequence along with its context. What it binds is unknown. The repertoire was sequenced with immunoSEQ multiplex PCR; TCRdb's copy has only in-frame clones and lacks some. Found here are some 50,000 clones, approximately 80% of them singletons; the top ten hold approximately 5.3%. This sample is drawn from a study of T cell clonotyping in hematopoietic cell transplantation. For the study at large: Recipients' pretransplant samples followed cytoreduction. Study conclusions and caveats: Broader posttransplant TCR repertoire diversity was predicted by graft donor and pretransplant recipient Inverse Simpson Index values. Recipient TCR diversity dropped after transplant; expanded clonotypes rose from day 30 to 180. Without cell sorting, CD4 versus CD8 contributions remain unresolved.

Time point defined: recipient sample about 28 days before transplant, after cytoreduction. CDR1 SGHTA and CDR2 FQGNSA come from the germline V gene. This CDR3 spans 15 amino acids. With 5 bases removed from V and 4 bases from J, the gap between germline ends came to 17 bases. Sequences were derived from peripheral blood mononuclear cells, sampled before stem cell transplant. This rearrangement joins TRBV7-2 to TRBJ1-1; no clear D. This TCR was sampled from a man aged 55 to 70 with myelodysplastic syndrome. Some clones in this sample may be carry-over from other donors' samples. CDR3 sequence: CASSVDFRVATEAFF. The CDR3 coding sequence is TGTGCCAGCAGCGTAGACTTTAGAGTGGCCACTGAAGCTTTCTTT.